This T cell receptor beta chain is drawn from a study of blood T cell repertoires in COVID-19. Across the whole study: Samples came from the United States, Italy and Spain, spanning acute and convalescent COVID-19. Nucleic acid was either cDNA or gDNA, and it came from T cells, B-cell-depleted T cells, or PBMCs.

This CDR3 is 14 amino acids long. Germline V gives CDR1 LGHNA, CDR2 YSLEER. V was clipped by 6 bases and J by 4 bases, with 12 bases between them. Some clones are missing from TCRdb's copy, which holds only in-frame ones; the method was immunoSEQ multiplex PCR. The profile shows approximately 290,000 clones, approximately 86% of them singletons. The chain combines TRBV4-3 with TRBJ1-4; tentative D call: TRBD1 (5 bases). This receptor was taken from a man younger than 35 with active or convalescent COVID-19. Sequenced material: peripheral blood. CDR3 in amino acids: CASSWAGFNEKLFF. Here the CDR3 DNA reads TGCGCCAGCAGTTGGGCAGGGTTTAATGAAAAACTGTTTTTT.